These 17 T cell receptor beta chains share one sample of origin, sequenced in a study of cytomegalovirus exposure and HLA in healthy donors. The PCR employed 60 Vbeta primers together with 13 Jbeta primers. Measured with immunoSEQ multiplex PCR; TCRdb has only the in-frame clones, and not every one. Of under 200,000 clones listed, 75% to 90% are singletons. Material: PBMCs. The source is a girl aged 2-10 years in good health and CMV-seropositive.

The genes are TRBV4-1 and TRBJ2-7, with D perhaps TRBD2 (7 bases). Trimming pared 0 bases from V and 0 bases from J, leaving 24 bases between. Per the germline V gene, CDR1 is MGHRA and CDR2 is YSYEKL. The length of the CDR3 is 20 residues. CDR3 sequence (DNA): TGCGCCAGCAGCCAAGATCCGCTGTTGCACCGGGGGGCCCCCTCCTACGAGCAGTACTTC. Encoded protein: CASSQDPLLHRGAPSYEQYF.

The rearrangement links TRBV2 to TRBJ1-1, with no clear D. Germline CDR1 and CDR2: SNHLY and FYNNEI. Between the trimmed V and J ends, which lost 3 bases and 5 bases, there was a span of 10 bases. The CDR3 length is 13 residues. CDR3 in amino acids: CASSDQIRTEAFF. CDR3 DNA sequence: TGTGCCAGCAGTGATCAGATCCGAACTGAAGCTTTCTTT.

This rearrangement joins TRBV13 to TRBJ2-5, with 8 nucleotides matching TRBD2. The length of the CDR3 is 16 residues. The V gene's germline CDR1 is PRHDT and CDR2 FYEKMQ (reference sequence). J was trimmed by 1 base and V by 4 bases; bases with no gene match: 8. The CDR3 sequence: CASSSRRLASQETQYF. In DNA form, the CDR3 reads TGTGCCAGCAGCTCGCGTCGACTAGCGTCCCAAGAGACCCAGTACTTC.

The chain carries TRBV5-1 and TRBJ1-2; no definite D call. Germline CDR1 is SGHRS and CDR2 is YFSETQ. Trimming cost V 0 bases and J 4 bases, with 10 bases left between them. The CDR3 loop spans 14 amino acids. The CDR3 sequence: CASSLGQTGYGYTF. CDR3 in DNA: TGCGCCAGCAGCTTGGGGCAGACGGGCTATGGCTACACCTTC. Using reference TRBV5-1 and TRBJ1-2 for the parts outside the CDR3, the full variable domain is KAGVTQTPRYLIKTRGQQVTLSCSPISGHRSVSWYQQTPGQGLQFLFEYFSETQRNKGNFPGRFSGRQFSNSRSEMNVSTLELGDSALYLCASSLGQTGYGYTFGSGTRLTVV.

The chain employs TRBV15 and TRBJ2-3; perhaps TRBD1 as D (6 bases). Trimming removed 3 bases at V and 3 bases at J, with 10 bases between. The CDR3 has 14 amino acids. Germline V gene data show CDR1 as LNHNV and CDR2 as YYDKDF (reference sequence). In DNA form, the CDR3 reads TGTGCCACCAGCAGGGACCAGGGGACAGATACGCAGTATTTT. It codes for CATSRDQGTDTQYF.

The chain recombines TRBV18 with TRBJ1-1; no clear D gene. With 2 bases removed from V and 6 bases from J, the gap between germline ends came to 16 bases. Germline values: CDR1 KGHSH, CDR2 LQKENI. The CDR3 runs 15 residues. The CDR3: CASSPLTKRGSEAFF. Here the CDR3 DNA reads TGTGCCAGCTCACCATTAACGAAACGGGGATCTGAAGCTTTCTTT. Full variable domain (remainder filled in from reference TRBV18 and TRBJ1-1): NAGVMQNPRHLVRRRGQEARLRCSPMKGHSHVYWYRQLPEEGLKFMVYLQKENIIDESGMPKERFSAEFPKEGPSILRIQQVVRGDSAAYFCASSPLTKRGSEAFFGQGTRLTVV.

The rearrangement links TRBV5-4 to TRBJ2-3; 7 bases line up with TRBD2. The CDR3 is 14 amino acids. Germline V gene data show CDR1 as SGHNT and CDR2 as YYREEE (reference sequence). V trimming: 3 bases; J trimming: 2 bases; junction bases outside the gene matches: 3. This chain's CDR3 is CASSWDYATDTQYF. CDR3 bases: TGTGCCAGCAGCTGGGACTACGCCACAGATACGCAGTATTTT.

This clone has just one count. The chain couples TRBV29-1 to TRBJ2-3, with 10 bases matching TRBD2. This CDR3 has 16 residues. The ends lost 2 bases at V and 1 base at J; junction bases unmatched: 6. Per the germline V gene, CDR1 is SQVTM and CDR2 is ANQGSEA. The CDR3 sequence: CSVEQPSGSGTDTQYF. The CDR3 DNA reads as TGCAGCGTTGAACAGCCTAGCGGGAGTGGCACAGATACGCAGTATTTT.

The chain recombines TRBV4-1 with TRBJ2-5; the D gene is possibly TRBD2 (5 bases). The V end was cut by 4 bases, the J end by 4 bases, with 10 bases between. The V gene's germline CDR1 is MGHRA and CDR2 YSYEKL. This CDR3 spans 13 amino acids. The CDR3 nucleotides are TGCGCCAGCAGCCTACGGGATCGAGAGACCCAGTACTTC. It yields the protein CASSLRDRETQYF.

The chain couples TRBV5-1 to TRBJ2-3, with a tentative D call TRBD2 (5 bases). Germline CDR1 SGHRS, CDR2 YFSETQ. The CDR3 length is 13 residues. The V gene lost 6 bases and the J gene lost 4 bases, with 12 bases spanning the gap. This CDR3 is CASKDPAADTQYF. The CDR3 nucleotides read TGCGCCAGCAAGGACCCAGCGGCAGATACGCAGTATTTT. Variable domain in full (rest from reference TRBV5-1 and TRBJ2-3): KAGVTQTPRYLIKTRGQQVTLSCSPISGHRSVSWYQQTPGQGLQFLFEYFSETQRNKGNFPGRFSGRQFSNSRSEMNVSTLELGDSALYLCASKDPAADTQYFGPGTRLTVL.

V and J are TRBV28 and TRBJ2-7; D is possibly TRBD1 (6 bases). The V gene's germline CDR1 is MDHEN and CDR2 SYDVKM. CDR3 length: 14 amino acids. The V and J ends lost 5 bases and 2 bases respectively, with 13 bases between them. The CDR3 sequence: CASSASGGPYEQYF. In DNA, the CDR3 is TGTGCCAGCAGTGCCTCTGGGGGCCCCTACGAGCAGTACTTC. The full variable domain, its missing parts supplied by reference TRBV28 and TRBJ2-7, is DVKVTQSSRYLVKRTGEKVFLECVQDMDHENMFWYRQDPGLGLRLIYFSYDVKMKEKGDIPEGYSVSREKKERFSLILESASTNQTSMYLCASSASGGPYEQYFGPGTRLTVT.

About this clone itself: At one of its ends the junction is not consistent with the germline gene, which may arise from a read error. This chain joins TRBV6-1 and TRBJ2-7, with 11 bases identical to TRBD2. This CDR3 contains 15 residues. The germline gives CDR1 MNHNS, CDR2 SASEGT. The CDR3 sequence: CASSVAGGPSDEQYF. DNA for the CDR3: TGTGCCAGCAGTGTAGCGGGAGGGCCCTCCGACGAGCAGTACTTC.

The rearrangement links TRBV9 to TRBJ2-4; 16 bases line up with TRBD2. The CDR3 has 16 amino acids. Germline CDR1 SGDLS, CDR2 YYNGEE. The V gene end was trimmed by 2 bases and the J gene end by 9 bases; junction bases not matched to a gene: 5. CDR3 DNA sequence: TGTGCCAGCAGCGTGGGGACTAGCGGGAGGGGGGTCATTCAGTACTTC. Translating gives CASSVGTSGRGVIQYF.

This clone has only a few counts. Other DNA sequences in the sample encode the same CDR3. The chain carries TRBV30 and TRBJ2-3; D is possibly TRBD2 (6 bases). V was trimmed by 0 bases and J by 3 bases, leaving 13 bases between them. CDR3 length equals 15 residues. Per germline, CDR1 GTSNPN and CDR2 SVGIG (reference sequence). This CDR3 reads CAWSVGAGRTDTQYF. The CDR3 coding sequence is TGTGCCTGGAGTGTAGGCGCGGGGAGGACAGATACGCAGTATTTT.

The gene calls are TRBV2 and TRBJ2-2; 9 bases agree with TRBD2. CDR3 size: 15 residues. The J segment lost 4 bases and the V segment lost 6 bases, leaving 6 bases of the junction unmatched. Germline V gene sequence: CDR1 SNHLY, CDR2 FYNNEI. The chain's CDR3 is CASSISGRPTGELFF. The CDR3 DNA follows: TGTGCCAGCAGCATAAGCGGGAGGCCCACCGGGGAGCTGTTTTTT.

The chain links TRBV4-1 to TRBJ2-7; 8 bases are shared with TRBD1. CDR3 size: 16 residues. The germline CDR1 and CDR2 sequences are MGHRA and YSYEKL. The trim removed 0 bases at V and 3 bases at J, leaving 7 bases unmatched. DNA of the CDR3: TGCGCCAGCAGCCAAGATGCCGCCGGACAGGGCTACGAGCAGTACTTC. Amino acids: CASSQDAAGQGYEQYF.

A few counts support this clone. The J gene is TRBJ1-5, the V gene TRBV13; D is unclear. Trimming removed 0 bases at V and 0 bases at J, with 6 bases between. Germline CDR1 reads PRHDT; CDR2 reads FYEKMQ (reference sequence). This CDR3 is 15 amino acids long. The CDR3 nucleotides read TGTGCCAGCAGCTTAGGAGCCTTTAGCAATCAGCCCCAGCATTTT. Translating gives CASSLGAFSNQPQHF.